The 23 T cell receptor beta chains reported below all come from one sample, sequenced in a study of cytomegalovirus exposure and HLA in healthy donors. 13 Jbeta primers and 60 Vbeta primers were used for the PCR. Data came from immunoSEQ multiplex PCR; TCRdb stores just in-frame clones and leaves some out. The sample contains fewer than 120,000 clones, roughly 80% of which appear only once. Sequences were obtained from PBMCs. Receptor source: a man between 25 and 39 years old in good health and CMV-seropositive.

The V gene is TRBV6-5, the J gene TRBJ1-1; TRBD1 matches at 8 bases. V lost 5 bases and J lost 4; bases outside the gene matches: 6. The CDR3 totals 14 residues. Germline assignment: CDR1 MNHEY and CDR2 SVGAGI. The CDR3 spells CASSQGQGGTEAFF. CDR3 sequence (DNA): TGTGCCAGCAGTCAAGGACAGGGTGGCACTGAAGCTTTCTTT.

A remark on this clone: Other DNA sequences in the sample encode the same CDR3. The genes are TRBV4-1 and TRBJ2-7; TRBD1 matches 8 bases. Trimming at V came to 2 bases and at J to 5 bases, leaving 11 bases not matched to a gene. CDR3 length: 16 residues. Germline V lookup: CDR1 MGHRA, CDR2 YSYEKL. As DNA, the CDR3 is TGCGCCAGCAGCCAAATCCCGGGACAGGCAACCCACGAGCAGTACTTC. Its protein is CASSQIPGQATHEQYF.

J is TRBJ2-7 and V is TRBV25-1; 11 bases are shared with TRBD1. This CDR3 comprises 15 residues. Germline assignment: CDR1 MGHDK and CDR2 SYGVNS. The V segment lost 4 bases and the J segment 1 base; nucleotides outside the gene matches: 3. This CDR3 is CASSAGQGASYEQYF. The CDR3 DNA reads TGTGCCAGCAGTGCCGGACAGGGGGCATCCTACGAGCAGTACTTC.

The gene calls are TRBV6-6 and TRBJ2-1; 10 bases agree with TRBD2. The CDR3 covers 16 residues. Trimming cost V 6 bases and J 6 bases; bases outside gene matches: 11. CDR1 is MNHNY and CDR2 is SVGAGI in the germline V gene (reference sequence). CDR3 protein: CASRSLAGTSVNEQFF. CDR3 DNA sequence: TGTGCCAGCAGGAGCCTGGCCGGGACTAGCGTCAATGAGCAGTTCTTC.

The rearrangement joins TRBV7-9 to TRBJ1-1, with D possibly being TRBD1 (6 bases). CDR1 and CDR2 (germline): SEHNR, FQNEAQ (reference sequence). Trimming stripped 6 bases from V and 1 base from J, with 18 bases between. This CDR3 has 16 residues. This chain's CDR3 is CASSPGLGTKNTEAFF. The CDR3 DNA follows: TGTGCCAGCAGTCCCGGTTTGGGGACAAAGAACACTGAAGCTTTCTTT.

DNA of the CDR3: TGTGCCACCAGCAGTTTGCACTTACAAGAGACCCAGTACTTC. It codes for CATSSLHLQETQYF. The V gene is TRBV15, the J gene TRBJ2-5, with D unclear. V lost 3 bases to trimming and J lost 2 bases, with 10 bases between them. CDR3 size: 14 residues. Germline assignment: CDR1 LNHNV and CDR2 YYDKDF (reference sequence). The variable domain in full, completed from reference TRBV15 and TRBJ2-5, reads DAMVIQNPRYQVTQFGKPVTLSCSQTLNHNVMYWYQQKSSQAPKLLFHYYDKDFNNEADTPDNFQSRRPNTSFCFLDIRSPGLGDTAMYLCATSSLHLQETQYFGPGTRLLVL.

Regarding this clone: This sample also contains other DNA sequences that code for the same CDR3. The CDR3 region is CASSLGQNTEAFF. Here the CDR3 DNA reads TGTGCCAGCAGTCTGGGGCAGAACACTGAAGCTTTCTTT. The chain uses TRBV27 and TRBJ1-1; possibly TRBD1 for D (5 bases). V was shortened by 5 bases and J by 1 base, with 8 bases between the two germline ends. The CDR3 covers 13 residues. Germline CDR1 reads MNHEY; CDR2 reads SMNVEV (reference sequence).

This rearrangement joins TRBV5-8 to TRBJ1-5; D is possibly TRBD1 (6 bases). Trimming took 1 base from V and 3 from J, leaving 11 bases between them. The germline gives CDR1 SGHTS, CDR2 YDEGEE. This CDR3 is 15 amino acids long. The CDR3 sequence: CASSLFRGVNQPQHF. CDR3 nucleotides: TGTGCCAGCAGCTTGTTCAGGGGAGTCAATCAGCCCCAGCATTTT.

The gene calls are TRBV5-5 and TRBJ2-2; 10 positions match TRBD2. The CDR3 length is 18 residues. V lost 0 bases, J lost 0 bases, and 5 bases stayed unmatched. In germline, CDR1 is SGHKS, CDR2 YYEKEE (reference sequence). The CDR3 nucleotides are TGTGCCAGCAGCTTGGCAGCGGGGGGGCCTACGAACACCGGGGAGCTGTTTTTT. This codes for CASSLAAGGPTNTGELFF.

The V call is TRBV29-1, the J call TRBJ2-1, with TRBD2 matching over 7 bases. Germline CDR1 reads SQVTM; CDR2 reads ANQGSEA. Trimming took 8 bases from V and 8 from J; bases not matched to a gene: 12. The CDR3 consists of 13 residues. The CDR3 sequence is CSPIQRGRDEQFF. For the CDR3, the DNA is TGCAGCCCAATCCAACGGGGGAGGGATGAGCAGTTCTTC.

The DNA of the CDR3 is TGTGCCAGTAGGGGGGAGGGGGAGAATACTGAAGCTTTCTTT. Its translation: CASRGEGENTEAFF. The gene calls are TRBV19 and TRBJ1-1; D is possibly TRBD1 (6 bases). Germline CDR1 and CDR2: LNHDA and SQIVND (reference sequence). V was clipped by 6 bases and J by 5 bases, with 16 bases between them. This CDR3 is 14 amino acids long.

The chain employs TRBV5-4 and TRBJ1-4; TRBD1 matches at 8 bases. J gave up 6 bases and V 5 bases, and 3 bases lay outside the gene matches. Germline values: CDR1 SGHNT, CDR2 YYREEE (reference sequence). The CDR3 consists of 13 residues. CDR3 in DNA: TGTGCCAGCAGTTTACAGGGGGATGAAAAACTGTTTTTT. It yields the protein CASSLQGDEKLFF.

The chain joins TRBV29-1 to TRBJ2-3, with 13 bases fitting TRBD2. CDR1 and CDR2 (germline): SQVTM, ANQGSEA. This CDR3 comprises 14 residues. V lost 6 bases and J lost 5; bases outside the gene matches: 5. CDR3 in DNA: TGCAGCGTGGCGACTAGCGGGGGGCAAGATACGCAGTATTTT. Translated: CSVATSGGQDTQYF.

This clone was seen at least ten times. The chain employs TRBV6-6 and TRBJ1-1; 9 positions match TRBD1. Per the germline V gene, CDR1 is MNHNY and CDR2 is SVGAGI (reference sequence). The length of the CDR3 is 14 residues. The V gene end was trimmed by 4 bases and the J gene end by 10 bases; junction bases not matched to a gene: 10. The CDR3, as DNA: TGTGCCAGCAGTTTTCAAGCGGGACAGGGTGCAGCTTTCTTT. Translating gives CASSFQAGQGAAFF.

The rearrangement links TRBV5-6 to TRBJ2-5; D call uncertain. The end of the DNA fits TRBJ2-7 better, so the J call may be wrong. This CDR3 is built from 13 residues. Germline V gene sequence: CDR1 SGHDT, CDR2 YYEEEE. This chain's CDR3 is CASSLFADYEQYF. Written as DNA, the CDR3 is TGTGCCAGCAGCTTGTTCGCTGATTACGAGCAGTACTTC.

The chain links TRBV21-1 to TRBJ2-3; TRBD2 is taken as the D call from the table, unchecked against the DNA. TRBV21-1 counts as a pseudogene. This CDR3 region has 19 residues. In DNA form, the CDR3 reads TGTGCCAGCAGCAAAGAGGGGACTAGCGGCTTGACTAGCACAGATACGCAGTATTTT. Protein product: CASSKEGTSGLTSTDTQYF.

Only one count was recorded for this clone. Its ends do not fully match the called genes, so a read error is possible. The chain combines TRBV7-7 with TRBJ2-1, with 10 nucleotides matching TRBD1. CDR1 and CDR2 (germline): SSHAT, FNYEAQ (reference sequence). CDR3 size: 15 residues. CDR3 bases: TGTGCTAGCAGCTCCGGGACAGGGGCCTACAATGAGCAGTTCTTC. Its translation is CASSSGTGAYNEQFF.

This clone appeared a single time. V gene TRBV27 combines with J gene TRBJ1-1, with D possibly being TRBD1 (6 bases). V lost 6 bases and J lost 1, with 12 bases in between. The length of the CDR3 is 14 residues. Germline V gene lookup returns CDR1 MNHEY and CDR2 SMNVEV (reference sequence). The CDR3 nucleotides read TGTGCCAGCAGAAGTAGGGACAAGAACACTGAAGCTTTCTTT. Translated, it gives CASRSRDKNTEAFF.

J is TRBJ1-1 and V is TRBV5-1; possible D gene TRBD1, 5 bases. Germline V gene sequence: CDR1 SGHRS, CDR2 YFSETQ. Trimming left V 0 bases short and J 3 bases short, with 12 bases between. There are 15 residues in the CDR3. This CDR3 reads CASSLAPDRDTEAFF. The CDR3 bases are TGCGCCAGCAGCTTGGCCCCCGACAGAGACACTGAAGCTTTCTTT.

This rearrangement joins TRBV5-1 to TRBJ2-5, with TRBD1 as a possible D gene (6 bases). CDR3 length: 13 amino acids. The germline V gene has CDR1 SGHRS and CDR2 YFSETQ. The V end lost 0 bases, the J end lost 5 bases, and 8 bases lay between the germline ends. The CDR3 loop is CASSLDRDETQYF. CDR3 nucleotide sequence: TGCGCCAGCAGCTTGGACAGGGACGAGACCCAGTACTTC.

This rearrangement joins TRBV2 to TRBJ1-1; no firm D call. Deletions cut 4 bases from V and 0 bases from J, with 9 bases between. Germline V CDR1 and CDR2: SNHLY, FYNNEI. CDR3 size: 14 residues. In nucleotides, the CDR3 is TGTGCCAGCAGTGGACAATTTATGAACACTGAAGCTTTCTTT. Residues: CASSGQFMNTEAFF.

This chain uses TRBV5-1 with TRBJ2-7, with TRBD2 matching over 8 bases. CDR1 is SGHRS and CDR2 is YFSETQ in the germline V gene. Germline trimming cut 0 bases from V and 3 bases from J; bases unmatched to any gene: 8. There are 16 residues in the CDR3. The CDR3 is CASSLVGRGAHYEQYF. CDR3 in DNA: TGCGCCAGCAGCTTGGTGGGGCGGGGGGCCCACTACGAGCAGTACTTC.

This clone was observed a handful of times. This chain joins TRBV4-2 and TRBJ1-5; maybe TRBD1 (5 bases). There are 13 residues in the CDR3. V was clipped by 0 bases and J by 11 bases, with 11 bases between them. Germline values: CDR1 LGHNA, CDR2 YNFKEQ. CDR3 sequence reads: CASSQDLGGAQHF. Written as DNA, the CDR3 is TGTGCCAGCAGCCAAGACTTGGGGGGAGCCCAGCATTTT.